The present TCR beta chain was sequenced within a study of T cell repertoires in cytomegalovirus infection. At the level of the study: Public TCR beta signatures provided an indication of both CMV infection and a matching HLA type.

TCRdb called the reads again in MiXCR, with one record for every CDR3 protein. The sample comprises roughly 500,000 distinct CDR3 sequences, roughly 34% of which are singletons, and roughly 17% rests with the top ten. This CDR3 is 16 amino acids long. V lost 6 bases to trimming and J lost 5 bases; unmatched junction nucleotides: 11. CDR1 MDHEN and CDR2 SYDVKM come from the germline V gene. Study-level points and caveats: Carriage of CMV together with the relevant HLA was identifiable through cumulative public TCR beta family frequency. Within the response measured ex vivo, HLA-C-restricted CMV-specific TCR beta clonotypes were dominant.

As for this clonotype: Its antigen is still unknown.

The rearrangement uses TRBV28 and TRBJ1-5; 9 positions agree with TRBD1. The sequence came from a human donor in good health (CMV status not recorded). Some clones in this sample may be carry-over from other donors' samples. This specimen was cultured PBMCs, taken from culture after CMV antigen stimulation. This chain's CDR3 is CASSGRPGQGHQPQHF. The CDR3 bases are TGTGCCAGCAGCGGCCGACCGGGACAGGGACATCAGCCCCAGCATTTT.